This entry features one TCR beta chain sequence. What it recognizes is unknown. This record comes from a study of T-cell reconstitution after alpha-beta-depleted transplantation in children. CDR3 length: 16 amino acids. Germline values: CDR1 PRHDT, CDR2 FYEKMQ (reference sequence). Deletions cut 0 bases from V and 0 bases from J, with 12 bases between. Study-wide points: When one year had passed after transplant, most T-cell counts and diversity came from newly produced T cells. Reports say that about two months after transplant, the alpha-beta T cells came out of several hundred graft clones that had expanded. Where some patients showed high TCRbeta diversity at day 60, it came from recipient T cells and thymic progenitors that had survived.

Construction of the TCRbeta library involved unique molecular identifiers. TCRdb ran MiXCR on the PCR reads and lists one entry per CDR3 protein. The repertoire has fewer than 550,000 distinct CDR3 sequences, roughly 15% of them found once; the top ten carry around 30%. The sequence was obtained from a boy younger than two who had a stem cell transplant for Wiskott-Aldrich syndrome, so the T cells may come from the graft donor. The sequences come from PBMCs, mostly from graft donor cells, collected 360 days after TCRalphabeta/CD19-depleted stem cell transplant. This sequence joins TRBV13 and TRBJ2-7, with a tentative D call TRBD1 (5 bases). The CDR3 coding sequence is TGTGCCAGCAGCTTAGGTGGTTTAAGGGGCTCCTACGAGCAGTACTTC. This gives the protein CASSLGGLRGSYEQYF.